This T cell receptor beta chain was found in a study of T cell changes during pregnancy in multiple sclerosis (dated by TCRdb to about 2019). The study in broad terms: The study looked at changes in the T cell repertoire across pregnancy in women with multiple sclerosis.

Library generation was performed with the immunoSEQ multiplex PCR assay. What TCRdb holds here is the immuneACCESS table cut down to in-frame rearrangements. Part of the clones is not present; checked against another copy, under half of the missing clones reflect an unresolved V gene, and the others are unexplained. The sample yields tens of thousands of clones; 80% to 95% were counted once. The ten largest clones add up to over 0.55% of the sample. As to this clone: Its cognate antigen has yet to be identified. No base-level quality is on record; no much larger clone is a single base apart.

The cysteine opens and the phenylalanine closes a CDR3 of 15 amino acids. Only CDR3 DNA remains: 45 bases, in frame from the first base. Via the germline V gene, CDR1 is MNHEY and CDR2 SVGAGI. Trimming removed 6 bases from V and 2 bases from J, leaving 13 bases between the germline ends. This chain joins TRBV6-5 to TRBJ1-4; the D gene is unclear. The sequence was obtained from a female donor with multiple sclerosis, enrolled in a pregnancy study. Sequenced material: CD4+ T cells from peripheral blood mononuclear cells, taken after pregnancy. The DNA sequence is given as TGTGCCAGCAGACAGTATTATTCCACTAATGAAAAACTGTTTTTT. The translation is CASRQYYSTNEKLFF.